A selection of T cell receptor beta chains follows, all from one sample in a study of patients and donors after allogeneic stem cell transplantation. TCRdb independently ran MiXCR on the RT-PCR reads; one entry per CDR3 protein. The data hold 920,000 or so distinct CDR3 sequences, with over 15% observed a single time. The sequenced material came from blood, either unsorted or a sorted T cell fraction (not recorded which). Receptors originate from a human donor who was either an allogeneic HSCT recipient or a stem cell or donor lymphocyte infusion donor (not recorded which). It is not recorded whose cells these are; they may come from a transplant donor. The CDR3 runs from the conserved cysteine through the conserved F or W. D genes are given only for firm matches. Not every row has a clone size; where given, it reads once, few, many or a size class.

size,D,J,V,length,CDR3,DNA
.,.,TRBJ1-1,TRBV5-1,17,CASSLRRKQGALTEAFF,TGCGCCAGCAGCTTGAGGCGAAAACAGGGAGCCCTCACTGAAGCTTTCTTT
.,TRBD1,TRBJ1-1,TRBV5-1,16,CASSLVNRGMNTEAFF,TGCGCCAGCAGCTTGGTCAACAGGGGGATGAACACTGAAGCTTTCTTT
.,TRBD1,TRBJ1-5,TRBV5-1,15,CASSLGDRVDQPQHF,TGCGCCAGCAGCTTGGGGGACAGGGTTGATCAGCCCCAGCATTTT
few,.,TRBJ2-1,TRBV20-1,12,CSAAPAANEQFF,TGCAGTGCTGCCCCAGCAGCCAATGAGCAGTTCTTC
.,.,TRBJ2-7,TRBV3-1,16,CASSQDPGLRSYEQYF,TGTGCCAGCAGCCAAGATCCCGGGTTGCGCTCCTACGAGCAGTACTTC
.,TRBD2,TRBJ2-2,TRBV5-6,16,CASSLDLAGDTGELFF,TGTGCCAGCAGCTTGGATCTAGCGGGAGACACCGGGGAGCTGTTTTTT
.,.,TRBJ2-7,TRBV30,11,CAWTKAYEQYF,TGTGCCTGGACGAAGGCCTACGAGCAGTACTTC
many,.,TRBJ2-2,TRBV12-3/TRBV12-4,10,CASYTGELFF,TGTGCCAGCTACACCGGGGAGCTGTTTTTT
.,.,TRBJ2-3,TRBV5-1,15,CASSLARPGTDTQYF,TGCGCCAGCAGCTTGGCTCGGCCCGGGACAGATACGCAGTATTTT
.,TRBD2,TRBJ2-3,TRBV5-1,15,CASSLESLAGATQYF,TGCGCCAGCAGCTTGGAGTCTCTAGCGGGAGCCACGCAGTATTTT
.,.,TRBJ1-2,TRBV12-3/TRBV12-4,15,CASGKAGSSNYGYTF,TGTGCCAGCGGAAAAGCGGGGTCCTCTAACTATGGCTACACCTTC
.,TRBD1,TRBJ2-3,TRBV5-1,15,CASSFGQGRTDTQYF,TGCGCCAGCAGCTTCGGACAGGGACGGACAGATACGCAGTATTTT
.,TRBD2,TRBJ2-2,TRBV6-2/TRBV6-3,18,CASSYRTLSGGSIGELFF,TGTGCCAGCAGTTACCGGACTCTTAGCGGGGGGTCGATCGGGGAGCTGTTTTTT
many,.,TRBJ1-5,TRBV12-3/TRBV12-4,16,CASTRDGRELNQPQHF,TGTGCCAGCACCAGGGATGGAAGGGAATTGAATCAGCCCCAGCATTTT
.,TRBD1,TRBJ1-4,TRBV6-5,13,CASSYRGQLKLFF,TGTGCCAGCAGTTATAGGGGGCAGCTAAAACTGTTTTTT
.,.,TRBJ2-7,TRBV5-6,12,CASSPGVHEQYF,TGTGCCAGCAGCCCGGGGGTCCACGAGCAGTACTTC
few,TRBD2,TRBJ2-3,TRBV4-1,16,CASSQSRGGITDTQYF,TGCGCCAGCAGCCAATCACGGGGGGGGATTACAGATACGCAGTATTTT
.,.,TRBJ2-3,TRBV7-3,14,CASSLMRPTDTQYF,TGTGCCAGCAGCTTAATGAGACCCACAGATACGCAGTATTTT
.,.,TRBJ2-7,TRBV12-3/TRBV12-4,14,CASNGPSSSYEQYF,TGTGCCAGCAACGGACCTAGTAGCTCCTACGAGCAGTACTTC
many,TRBD2,TRBJ2-3,TRBV4-2,18,CASSLNPSLAGGTDTQYF,TGTGCCAGCAGCCTCAACCCTTCACTAGCGGGAGGTACAGATACGCAGTATTTT
few,.,TRBJ2-7,TRBV3-1,12,CASSSRDREQYF,TGTGCCAGCAGCTCCCGCGACAGGGAGCAGTACTTC
many,TRBD1,TRBJ2-2,TRBV25-1,13,CASSEQGAGELFF,TGTGCCAGCAGTGAACAGGGGGCCGGGGAGCTGTTTTTT
.,.,TRBJ2-3,TRBV10-3,11,CAIRNSDTQYF,TGTGCCATCAGGAATTCAGATACGCAGTATTTT
.,.,TRBJ2-1,TRBV20-1,16,CSARDPRGAFGNEQFF,TGCAGTGCCCGTGACCCCAGGGGGGCTTTCGGGAATGAGCAGTTCTTC
.,.,TRBJ2-1,TRBV4-2,14,CASSLLDLSNEQFF,TGTGCCAGCAGCCTCCTAGATTTGTCCAATGAGCAGTTCTTC
.,TRBD1,TRBJ2-1,TRBV5-5,16,CASSFRDRGRDNEQFF,TGTGCCAGCAGCTTTCGGGACAGGGGAAGGGACAATGAGCAGTTCTTC
.,TRBD1,TRBJ2-7,TRBV12-3/TRBV12-4,16,CASSLALRQGTYEQYF,TGTGCCAGCAGTTTAGCGCTAAGACAGGGCACCTACGAGCAGTACTTC
many,TRBD1,TRBJ1-1,TRBV20-1,13,CSAAGQVNTEAFF,TGCAGTGCGGCCGGACAGGTGAACACTGAAGCTTTCTTT
.,.,TRBJ2-2,TRBV20-1,13,CSARSRGSGELFF,TGCAGTGCTAGATCACGGGGCTCGGGGGAGCTGTTTTTT
few,TRBD1,TRBJ2-7,TRBV6-1,15,CASSERDSLLYEQYF,TGTGCCAGCAGTGAACGGGACAGCCTCCTCTACGAGCAGTACTTC
.,.,TRBJ2-3,TRBV20-1,18,CSARDLSSDGGSGWEQYF,TGCAGTGCTAGAGACCTCTCCTCGGACGGGGGATCAGGGTGGGAGCAGTATTTT
few,.,TRBJ2-7,TRBV20-1,15,CSAINRPGPNYEQYF,TGCAGTGCCATTAACCGACCGGGACCGAATTACGAGCAGTACTTC
.,.,TRBJ2-3,TRBV5-1,11,CASRLQWTQYF,TGCGCCAGCAGGTTACAGTGGACGCAGTATTTT
.,.,TRBJ1-5,TRBV6-2/TRBV6-3,14,CASSRGRANQPQHF,TGTGCCAGCAGCAGAGGCAGGGCCAATCAGCCCCAGCATTTT
many,TRBD1,TRBJ1-2,TRBV12-3/TRBV12-4,15,CASSLGTGLNYGYTF,TGTGCCAGCAGTTTAGGGACAGGCCTCAACTATGGCTACACCTTC
few,.,TRBJ2-3,TRBV12-3/TRBV12-4,12,CASSLMRDTQYF,TGTGCCAGCAGCCTCATGCGAGATACGCAGTATTTT